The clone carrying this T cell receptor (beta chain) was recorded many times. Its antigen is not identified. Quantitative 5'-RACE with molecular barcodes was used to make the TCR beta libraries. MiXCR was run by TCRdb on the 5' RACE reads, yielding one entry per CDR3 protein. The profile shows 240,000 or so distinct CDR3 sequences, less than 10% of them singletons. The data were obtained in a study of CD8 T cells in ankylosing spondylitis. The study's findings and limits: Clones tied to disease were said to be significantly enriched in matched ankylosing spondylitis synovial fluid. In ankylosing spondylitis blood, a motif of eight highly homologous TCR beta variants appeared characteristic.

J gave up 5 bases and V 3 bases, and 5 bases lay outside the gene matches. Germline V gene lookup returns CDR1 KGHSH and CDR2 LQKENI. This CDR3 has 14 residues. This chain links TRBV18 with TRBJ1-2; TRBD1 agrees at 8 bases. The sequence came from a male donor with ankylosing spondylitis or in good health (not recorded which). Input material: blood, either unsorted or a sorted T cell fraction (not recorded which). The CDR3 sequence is CASSPPGQEYGYTF. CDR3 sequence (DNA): TGTGCCAGCTCACCCCCGGGACAGGAATATGGCTACACCTTC.